The T cell receptor (beta chain) described here comes from a study of shared clonotypes between healthy human individuals. About the research overall: The plates for each donor numbered three CD4 naive, three CD4 memory, two CD8 naive and one CD8 memory.

A note on this clone: Its antigen is undetermined. This CDR3 is also generated by other DNA sequences in the sample.

Measured with immunoSEQ multiplex PCR; TCRdb has only the in-frame clones, and not every one. The sample has roughly 2.2 million clones; 80% to 95% are singletons. Germline loops: CDR1 SQVTM, CDR2 ANQGSEA. The germline V and J ends were trimmed by 4 bases and 2 bases, with 9 bases remaining between them. The CDR3 is 12 amino acids. Points from the study as a whole: Expectations were that clonotype sharing among donors would be affected by sequencing depth.

The chain couples TRBV29-1 to TRBJ2-7; D is ambiguous. Sequenced sample: naive CD4+ T cells from PBMCs. Documented subset: CD45RA+ positively selected. The source is a man aged 18 to 30 in good health. Some clones in this sample may be carry-over from other donors' samples. CDR3 nucleotides: TGCAGCGTTGCTGGGCCGACCTACGAGCAGTACTTC. Encoded protein: CSVAGPTYEQYF.